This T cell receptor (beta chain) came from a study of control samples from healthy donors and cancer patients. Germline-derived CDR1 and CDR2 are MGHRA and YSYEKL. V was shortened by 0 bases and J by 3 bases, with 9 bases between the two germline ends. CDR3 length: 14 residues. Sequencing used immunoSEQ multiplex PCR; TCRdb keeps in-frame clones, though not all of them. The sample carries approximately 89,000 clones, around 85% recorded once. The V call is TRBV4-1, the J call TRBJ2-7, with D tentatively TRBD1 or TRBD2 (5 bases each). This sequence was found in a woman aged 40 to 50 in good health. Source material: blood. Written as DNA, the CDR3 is TGCGCCAGCAGCCAAGATACAGGAGGCTACGAGCAGTACTTC. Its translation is CASSQDTGGYEQYF.